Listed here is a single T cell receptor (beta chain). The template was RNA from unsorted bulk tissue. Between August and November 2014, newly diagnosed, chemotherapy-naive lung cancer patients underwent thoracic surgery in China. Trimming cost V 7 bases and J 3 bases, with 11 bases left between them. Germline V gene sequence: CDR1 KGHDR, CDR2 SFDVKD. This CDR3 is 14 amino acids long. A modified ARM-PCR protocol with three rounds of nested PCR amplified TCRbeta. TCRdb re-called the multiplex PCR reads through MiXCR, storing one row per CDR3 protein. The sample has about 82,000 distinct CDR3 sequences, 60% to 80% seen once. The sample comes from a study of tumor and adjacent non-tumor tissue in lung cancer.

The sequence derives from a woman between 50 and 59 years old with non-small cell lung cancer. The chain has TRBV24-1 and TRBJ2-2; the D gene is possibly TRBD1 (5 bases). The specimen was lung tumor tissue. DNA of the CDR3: TGTGCCACCAGATATTTCAGGGACACCGGGGAGCTGTTTTTT. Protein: CATRYFRDTGELFF.